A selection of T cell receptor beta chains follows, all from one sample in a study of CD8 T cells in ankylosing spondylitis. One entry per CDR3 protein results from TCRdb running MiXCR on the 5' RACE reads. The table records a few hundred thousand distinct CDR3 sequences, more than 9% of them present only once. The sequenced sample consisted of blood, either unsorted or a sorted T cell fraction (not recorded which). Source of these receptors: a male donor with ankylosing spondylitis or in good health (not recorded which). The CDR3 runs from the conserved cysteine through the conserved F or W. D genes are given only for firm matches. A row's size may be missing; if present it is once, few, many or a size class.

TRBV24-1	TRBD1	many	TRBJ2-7	TGTGCCACCAGTGATGAACAGGGGGCGAGAGACGAGCAGTACTTC	CATSDEQGARDEQYF
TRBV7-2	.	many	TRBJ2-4	TGTGCCAGCAGTCTAGAAGGGGTAGGGAAAAACATTCAGTACTTC	CASSLEGVGKNIQYF
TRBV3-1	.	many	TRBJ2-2	TGTGCCAGCAGCCCTCAGGGGCAAAAGAACACCGGGGAGCTGTTTTTT	CASSPQGQKNTGELFF
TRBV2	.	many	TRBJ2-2	TGTGCCAGCACCGAGACCGGGGGGAACACCGGGGAGCTGTTTTTT	CASTETGGNTGELFF
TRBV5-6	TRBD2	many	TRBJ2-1	TGTGCCAGCAACTCTGGCATTCTAGCGGGAATAAATGAGCAGTTCTTC	CASNSGILAGINEQFF
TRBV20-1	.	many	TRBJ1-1	TGCAGTGCTCACCATCCCGGGGGGGGTTTTAGATCAAACACTGAAGCTTTCTTT	CSAHHPGGGFRSNTEAFF
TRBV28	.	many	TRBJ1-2	TGTGCCAGCAGTCCGTCGGGGGGGCGCGCCTATGGCTACACCTTC	CASSPSGGRAYGYTF
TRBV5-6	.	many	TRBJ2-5	TGTGCCAGCAGCTTCAGATTAGACAGAGACCAAGAGACCCAGTACTTC	CASSFRLDRDQETQYF
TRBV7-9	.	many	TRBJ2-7	TGTGCCAGCAGCCGAATGGCCTACGAGCAGTACTTC	CASSRMAYEQYF
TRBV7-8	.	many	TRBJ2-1	TGTGCCAGCAGCTTACTCTCCAGGGGAGTATACAATGAGCAGTTCTTC	CASSLLSRGVYNEQFF
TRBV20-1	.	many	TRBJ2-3	TGCAGTGCTAGAGATCGGGGAGCGATAGGCACAGATACGCAGTATTTT	CSARDRGAIGTDTQYF
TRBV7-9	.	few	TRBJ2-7	TGTGCCAGCAGCGGCGCCGGACACACCCTTTCCTACGAGCAGTACTTC	CASSGAGHTLSYEQYF
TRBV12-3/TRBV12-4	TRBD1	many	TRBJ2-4	TGTGCCAGCAGTCCCGGGACAGGGGTAAACATTCAGTACTTC	CASSPGTGVNIQYF
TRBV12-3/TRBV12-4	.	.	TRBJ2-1	TGTGCCAGCAGCTCCTCCGGGGGCCTTGAGCAGTTCTTC	CASSSSGGLEQFF
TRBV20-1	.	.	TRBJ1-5	TGCAGTGCTCTGAAGGACCTTGCAGCCCGCAATCAGCCCCAGCATTTT	CSALKDLAARNQPQHF
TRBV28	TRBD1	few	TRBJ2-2	TGTGCCAGCAGCAGTTCCCGAACAGGGGGAACCGGGGAGCTGTTTTTT	CASSSSRTGGTGELFF
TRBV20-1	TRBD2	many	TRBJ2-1	TGCAGTGCTAGAGGGCCTAGCGGTGTTGAGCAGTTCTTC	CSARGPSGVEQFF
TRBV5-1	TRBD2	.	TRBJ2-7	TGCGCCAGCAGCCCCAGCGGGACTAGCGGGGGCTACGAGCAGTACTTC	CASSPSGTSGGYEQYF
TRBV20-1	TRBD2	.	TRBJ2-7	TGCAGTGCTAGGCCCCCGGGACTAGCCCCTTACGAGCAGTACTTC	CSARPPGLAPYEQYF
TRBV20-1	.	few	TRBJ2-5	TGCAGTGCTTCGGGGGCGACTATGGAGACCCAGTACTTC	CSASGATMETQYF
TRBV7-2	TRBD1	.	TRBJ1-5	TGTGCCAGCAGTCACGGACAGGGGGGATATAGCAATCAGCCCCAGCATTTT	CASSHGQGGYSNQPQHF
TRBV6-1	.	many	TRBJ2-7	TGTGCCAGCAGTAGTAGGAGGGGCTACGAGCAGTACTTC	CASSSRRGYEQYF
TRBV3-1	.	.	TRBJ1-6	TGTGCCAGCAGCCAAGTGGGGGGCGAGAATTCACCCCTCCACTTT	CASSQVGGENSPLHF
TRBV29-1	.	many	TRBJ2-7	TGCAGCGTTGAAGAGTTGGACCTCACCTACGAGCAGTACTTC	CSVEELDLTYEQYF
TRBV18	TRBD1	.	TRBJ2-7	TGTGCCAGCTCAACGGACAGGGCGGCCGAGCAGTACTTC	CASSTDRAAEQYF
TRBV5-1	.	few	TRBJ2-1	TGCGCCAGCAGCTTGGGTCAGGGGGGCTCCTTAGCGGACTACAATGAGCAGTTCTTC	CASSLGQGGSLADYNEQFF
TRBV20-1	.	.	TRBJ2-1	TGCAGTGCCCCCGTCCCCGAGTCCAATGAGCAGTTCTTC	CSAPVPESNEQFF
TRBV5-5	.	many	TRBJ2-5	TGTGCCAGCAGCTTTGGGCTCCCCGAGGAGACCCAGTACTTC	CASSFGLPEETQYF
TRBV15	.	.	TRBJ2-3	TGTGCCACCAGCAGCTGGGGAGATACGCAGTATTTT	CATSSWGDTQYF
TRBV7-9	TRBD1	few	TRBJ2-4	TGTGCCAGCAGCTATTGGACAGGGGGGGCCAAAAACATTCAGTACTTC	CASSYWTGGAKNIQYF
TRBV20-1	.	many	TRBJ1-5	TGCAGTGCTAGCGGGTCATCTAGCAATCAGCCCCAGCATTTT	CSASGSSSNQPQHF
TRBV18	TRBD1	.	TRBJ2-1	TGTGCCAGCTCACCTTTATCGGACCGTGGGACAGGGGGCTCCAATGAGCAGTTCTTC	CASSPLSDRGTGGSNEQFF
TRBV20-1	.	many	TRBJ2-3	TGCAGTGCTAGAGATCCAGGGGGGAGCAGCGCAGATACGCAGTATTTT	CSARDPGGSSADTQYF
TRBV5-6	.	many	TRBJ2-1	TGTGCCAGCACCTCGGGCCTAGGGCGATCCTACAATGAGCAGTTCTTC	CASTSGLGRSYNEQFF
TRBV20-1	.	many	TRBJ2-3	TGCAGTGCCATAAGACCGGACCCTTTCACAGATACGCAGTATTTT	CSAIRPDPFTDTQYF
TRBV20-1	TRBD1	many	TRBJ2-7	TGCAGTCCGGACAGGAGGTCCTACGAGCAGTACTTC	CSPDRRSYEQYF
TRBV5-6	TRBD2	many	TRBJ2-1	TGTGCCAGCAGGAAAGAGGGTACGGCGGGGGTGGACTGGTTCTTC	CASRKEGTAGVDWFF
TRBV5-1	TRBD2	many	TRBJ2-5	TGCGCCAGCAGCTTTCGGACTAGCGGGATCCAAGAGACCCAGTACTTC	CASSFRTSGIQETQYF
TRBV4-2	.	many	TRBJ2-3	TGTGCCAGCAGCCAAGGGGTGTACACAGATACGCAGTATTTT	CASSQGVYTDTQYF
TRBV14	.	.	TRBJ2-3	TGTGCCAGCAGCCAAGAGGGGACTTTACCCAGGTGGCAGTATTTT	CASSQEGTLPRWQYF
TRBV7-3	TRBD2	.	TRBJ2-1	TGTGCCAGCGGACTAGCGGAGGCAACCGAGCAGTTCTTC	CASGLAEATEQFF
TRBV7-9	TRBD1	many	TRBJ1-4	TGTGCCAGCACTCAGGGGGACAGGGAGGAAAAACTGTTTTTT	CASTQGDREEKLFF
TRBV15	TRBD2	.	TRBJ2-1	TGTGCCACCAGCAGAGATTCCCCCAGCGGGGGGTACAATGAGCAGTTCTTC	CATSRDSPSGGYNEQFF
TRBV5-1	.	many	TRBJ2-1	TGCGCCAGCAGCTTGCAGCCGGGACCCCCCAACAATGAGCAGTTCTTC	CASSLQPGPPNNEQFF
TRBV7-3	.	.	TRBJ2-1	TGTGCCAGCAGCTCCGGACCCAACAATGAGCAGTTCTTC	CASSSGPNNEQFF
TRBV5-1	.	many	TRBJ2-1	TGCGCCAGCAGCAGAACAGGGAGAGGGTCCAATGAGCAGTTCTTC	CASSRTGRGSNEQFF
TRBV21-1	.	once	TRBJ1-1	TGTGCCAGCAGCAAAGAAGAACAGGACAGCTTGAACACTGAAGCTTTCTTT	CASSKEEQDSLNTEAFF
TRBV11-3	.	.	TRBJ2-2	TGTGCCAGCAGCTTAGGGGCCGGGCCCGGGGAGCTGTTTTTT	CASSLGAGPGELFF
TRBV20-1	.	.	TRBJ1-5	TGCAGTGCTGGACGGACAGATCAGCCCCAGCATTTT	CSAGRTDQPQHF
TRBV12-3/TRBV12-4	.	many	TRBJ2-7	TGTGCCAGCAGTTTGAGTCCCTACAGGGTGGCCTACGAGCAGTACTTC	CASSLSPYRVAYEQYF
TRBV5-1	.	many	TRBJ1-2	TGCGCCAGCAGCTTGACAGCCACCAACTATGGCTACACCTTC	CASSLTATNYGYTF
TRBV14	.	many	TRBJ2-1	TGTGCCAGCAGCCAAGACAGGGTCACCTACAATGAGCAGTTCTTC	CASSQDRVTYNEQFF
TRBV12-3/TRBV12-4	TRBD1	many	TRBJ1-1	TGTGCCAGCAAACGGGACAGGAGGAACACTGAAGCTTTCTTT	CASKRDRRNTEAFF